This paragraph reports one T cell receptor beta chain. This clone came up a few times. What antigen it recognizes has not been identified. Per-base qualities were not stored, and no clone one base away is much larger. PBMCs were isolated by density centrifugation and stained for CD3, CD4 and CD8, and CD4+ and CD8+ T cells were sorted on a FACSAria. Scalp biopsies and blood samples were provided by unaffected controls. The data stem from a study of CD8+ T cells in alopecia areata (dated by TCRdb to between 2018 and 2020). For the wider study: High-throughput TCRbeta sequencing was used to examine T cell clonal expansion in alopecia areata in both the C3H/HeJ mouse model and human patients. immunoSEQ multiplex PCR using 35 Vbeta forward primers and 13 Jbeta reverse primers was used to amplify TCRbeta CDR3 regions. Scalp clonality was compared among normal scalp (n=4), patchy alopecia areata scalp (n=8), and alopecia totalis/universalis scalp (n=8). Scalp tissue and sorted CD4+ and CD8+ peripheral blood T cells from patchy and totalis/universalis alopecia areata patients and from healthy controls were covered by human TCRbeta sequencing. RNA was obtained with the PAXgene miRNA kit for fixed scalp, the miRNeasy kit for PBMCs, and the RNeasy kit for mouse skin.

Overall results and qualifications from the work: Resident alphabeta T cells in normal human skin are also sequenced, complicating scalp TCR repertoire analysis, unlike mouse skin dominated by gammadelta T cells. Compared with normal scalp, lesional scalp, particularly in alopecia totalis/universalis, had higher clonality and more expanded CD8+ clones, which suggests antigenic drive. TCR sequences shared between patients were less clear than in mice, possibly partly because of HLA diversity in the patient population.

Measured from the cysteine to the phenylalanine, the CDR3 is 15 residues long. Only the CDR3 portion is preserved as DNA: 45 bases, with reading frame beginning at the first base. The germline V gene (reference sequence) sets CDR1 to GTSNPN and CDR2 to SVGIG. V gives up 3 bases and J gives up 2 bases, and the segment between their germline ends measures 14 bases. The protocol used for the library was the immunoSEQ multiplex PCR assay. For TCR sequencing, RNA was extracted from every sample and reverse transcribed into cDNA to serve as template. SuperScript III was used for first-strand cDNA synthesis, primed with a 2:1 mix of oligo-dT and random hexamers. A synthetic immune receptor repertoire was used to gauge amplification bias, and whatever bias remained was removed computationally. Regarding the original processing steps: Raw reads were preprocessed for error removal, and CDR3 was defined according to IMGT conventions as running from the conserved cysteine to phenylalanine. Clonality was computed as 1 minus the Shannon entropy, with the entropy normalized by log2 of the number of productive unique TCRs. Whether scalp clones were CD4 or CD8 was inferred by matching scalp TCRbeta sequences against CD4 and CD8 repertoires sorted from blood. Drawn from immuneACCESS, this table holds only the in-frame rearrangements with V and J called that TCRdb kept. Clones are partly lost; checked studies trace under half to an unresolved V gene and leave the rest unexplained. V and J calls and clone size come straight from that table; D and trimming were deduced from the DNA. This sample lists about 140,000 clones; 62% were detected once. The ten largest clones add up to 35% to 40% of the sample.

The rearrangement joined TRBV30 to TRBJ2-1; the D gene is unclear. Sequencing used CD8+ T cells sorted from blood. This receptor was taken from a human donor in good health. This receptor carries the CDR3 CAWSAVTVTYNEQFF. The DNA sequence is TGTGCCTGGAGCGCCGTGACGGTCACCTACAATGAGCAGTTCTTC.